Listed below are T cell receptor beta chains from one sample, sequenced in a study of early stage breast cancer tumors. Profiling relied on immunoSEQ multiplex PCR, and the TCRdb table lists in-frame clones only, not all of them. Of approximately 9,500 clones listed, 65% to 70% are singletons. The sequencing sample was made of breast tumor tissue. The receptors were gathered from a person between 45 and 65 years old with breast cancer. The CDR3 runs from the conserved cysteine through the conserved F or W. Each record gives: V gene, J gene, clone size, CDR3 length, CDR3 protein. The size of a clone is reported for some rows only, either as once, few or many, or as a class for expanded clones.

TRBV5-6	TRBJ2-1	NA	17	CASSLAEGALVYNEQFF
TRBV9	TRBJ1-2	NA	15	CASSGKPGGSYGYTF
TRBV5-4	TRBJ2-3	NA	15	CASSPDRASTDTQYF
TRBV7-8	TRBJ2-3	NA	17	CASSLRATGSATDTQYF
TRBV27	TRBJ2-5	NA	11	CASSSEETQYF
TRBV2	TRBJ1-2	NA	12	CASTEGAGGYTF
TRBV6-5	TRBJ2-3	NA	11	CASSYLGSQYF
TRBV30	TRBJ2-7	once	13	CAWSVQGFYEQYF
TRBV2	TRBJ2-5	NA	13	CASSEVVGLTQYF
TRBV10-1	TRBJ1-1	few	11	CASTQDGLAFF
TRBV10-3	TRBJ2-7	NA	16	CAISESWRRDSYEQYF
TRBV5-6	TRBJ2-1	few	13	CASSPDRVNEQFF
TRBV7-6	TRBJ2-6	NA	19	CASSRGVAGPFSGANVLTF
TRBV11-3	TRBJ2-7	few	14	CASSRGGGSYEQYF
TRBV28	TRBJ2-3	NA	12	CASSLFGLTQYF
TRBV7-9	TRBJ2-5	NA	14	CASSDQQYQETQYF
TRBV9	TRBJ1-6	few	14	CASSVGLDNSPLHF
TRBV4-1	TRBJ2-2	NA	16	CASSYLEISNTGELFF
TRBV5-6	TRBJ1-1	NA	13	CASRGGMGTEAFF
TRBV7-2	TRBJ2-3	NA	16	CASSVGTSEFTDTQYF
TRBV6-5	TRBJ2-5	NA	15	CASSRTSGGQETQYF
TRBV7-6	TRBJ2-2	NA	13	CASSPQGAGELFF
TRBV2	TRBJ2-7	NA	15	CASSASSGRAYEQYF
TRBV19	TRBJ1-1	few	12	CASSRYATEAFF